The 20 T cell receptor beta chains in this list originate from one sample, sequenced in a study of technical replicates of blood from a handful of donors. Data came from immunoSEQ multiplex PCR; TCRdb stores just in-frame clones and leaves some out. Found here are about 99,000 clones, 95% of them singletons; the top ten hold just over 0.2%. The material sequenced was T cells isolated from PBMCs. These receptors all come from a human donor in good health.

The chain is built from TRBV30 and TRBJ2-3, with TRBD2 identical over 14 bases. This CDR3 is 14 amino acids long. V lost 7 bases, J lost 5 bases, and 5 bases stayed unmatched. Germline lookup yields CDR1 GTSNPN and CDR2 SVGIG (reference sequence). Here the CDR3 reads CAFRTSGGRDTQYF. CDR3 DNA sequence: TGTGCCTTCCGGACTAGCGGGGGGCGAGATACGCAGTATTTT.

The chain combines TRBV9 with TRBJ2-1; no definite D call. The CDR3 is 13 amino acids. Germline-derived CDR1 and CDR2 are SGDLS and YYNGEE. Between the trimmed V and J ends, which lost 4 bases and 6 bases, there was a span of 11 bases. The CDR3 coding sequence is TGTGCCAGCAGCCCCTTGGCTTCCAATGAGCAGTTCTTC. Translation gives CASSPLASNEQFF.

This chain's CDR3 is CASSKQGGWETQYF. The CDR3, as DNA: TGTGCCAGCAGTAAACAGGGGGGTTGGGAGACCCAGTACTTC. The chain combines TRBV28 with TRBJ2-5, with TRBD1 matching over 8 bases. CDR3 length equals 14 residues. With V trimmed by 5 bases and J by 5 bases, 7 bases remained unmatched. CDR1 is MDHEN and CDR2 is SYDVKM in the germline V gene.

The V gene is TRBV6-1, the J gene TRBJ2-4; TRBD2 might be the D (5 bases). The CDR3 has 15 amino acids. Trimming took 6 bases from V and 6 from J, leaving 18 bases between them. The germline CDR1 and CDR2 sequences are MNHNS and SASEGT. CDR3 coding DNA: TGTGCCAGCAGGACGCCGGGTCTTGAGGGAAACATTCAGTACTTC. It encodes CASRTPGLEGNIQYF.

The genes are TRBV19 and TRBJ2-2, with a tentative D call TRBD2 (6 bases). The CDR3 sequence is 19 residues long. Germline V gene data show CDR1 as LNHDA and CDR2 as SQIVND (reference sequence). V lost 0 bases and J lost 0, with 17 bases in between. For the CDR3, the DNA is TGTGCCAGTAGTATAGATGTCTCGGGGCGGGAACCGAACACCGGGGAGCTGTTTTTT. It encodes CASSIDVSGREPNTGELFF.

The V and J genes are TRBV2 and TRBJ2-7, with 13 positions matching TRBD2. Germline lookup yields CDR1 SNHLY and CDR2 FYNNEI. The CDR3 loop spans 17 amino acids. The V segment lost 10 bases and the J segment 5 bases; nucleotides outside the gene matches: 17. The CDR3 region has the DNA TGTGCCAACGATATAGGGACTAGCGGGACGCCGGGGAACGAGCAGTACTTC. It is translated as CANDIGTSGTPGNEQYF.

This chain joins TRBV5-5 and TRBJ2-5; possible D gene TRBD2, 5 bases. Germline V gene data show CDR1 as SGHKS and CDR2 as YYEKEE (reference sequence). Trimming removed 1 base at V and 5 bases at J, with 9 bases between. The CDR3 loop spans 13 amino acids. In DNA, the CDR3 is TGTGCCAGCAGCTTGAGCGGAACGGAGACCCAGTACTTC. It encodes CASSLSGTETQYF.

V gene TRBV30 combines with J gene TRBJ2-2; D is unresolved. CDR3 length: 14 amino acids. Trimming took 4 bases from V and 2 from J, leaving 11 bases between them. Germline V gene sequence: CDR1 GTSNPN, CDR2 SVGIG (reference sequence). CDR3 sequence: CAWKQSHNTGELFF. The DNA of the CDR3 is TGTGCCTGGAAGCAAAGTCACAACACCGGGGAGCTGTTTTTT. The complete variable domain, with remaining parts taken from reference TRBV30 and TRBJ2-2, reads SQTIHQWPATLVQPVGSPLSLECTVEGTSNPNLYWYRQAAGRGLQLLFYSVGIGQISSEVPQNLSASRPQDRQFILSSKKLLLSDSGFYLCAWKQSHNTGELFFGEGSRLTVL.

This chain links TRBV28 with TRBJ1-1; the D is unclear. This CDR3 spans 12 amino acids. Per germline, CDR1 MDHEN and CDR2 SYDVKM. With 7 bases removed from V and 0 bases from J, the gap between germline ends came to 6 bases. The CDR3: CASKEVNTEAFF. The DNA for the CDR3 is TGTGCCAGCAAAGAGGTGAACACTGAAGCTTTCTTT.

The chain combines TRBV7-8 with TRBJ2-4; 7 bases fit TRBD1. Germline V gives CDR1 SGHVS, CDR2 FQNEAQ. The CDR3 loop spans 15 amino acids. The V segment lost 5 bases and the J segment 7 bases; nucleotides outside the gene matches: 11. CDR3 nucleotide sequence: TGTGCCAGCAGCCCCTTTACGACAGGGAACAACATTCAGTACTTC. Translating it yields CASSPFTTGNNIQYF.

This clone is a singleton in its sample. The chain combines TRBV6-1 with TRBJ1-5, with TRBD1 identical over 12 bases. Trimming at V came to 6 bases and at J to 7 bases, leaving 7 bases not matched to a gene. Germline loops: CDR1 MNHNS, CDR2 SASEGT. The CDR3 is 15 amino acids. CDR3 amino acids: CASRPGQGALQPQHF. The CDR3 DNA is TGTGCCAGCAGACCGGGACAGGGGGCATTGCAGCCCCAGCATTTT.

The chain has TRBV4-2 and TRBJ1-4; D remains unclear. CDR3 length: 14 residues. V was shortened by 7 bases and J by 4 bases, with 13 bases between the two germline ends. CDR1 is LGHNA and CDR2 is YNFKEQ in the germline V gene. CDR3 in amino acids: CASNSPRGNEKLFF. The CDR3 DNA sequence: TGTGCCAGCAATTCTCCACGGGGTAATGAAAAACTGTTTTTT.

This clone was recorded only once. The J gene is TRBJ2-3, the V gene TRBV7-2; D not certain. V lost 1 base to trimming and J lost 2 bases, with 13 bases between them. The length of the CDR3 is 16 residues. CDR1 SGHTA and CDR2 FQGNSA come from the germline V gene. CDR3 nucleotides: TGTGCCAGCAGCTTAGTCTTTTCTTTAGTCACAGATACGCAGTATTTT. The encoded protein is CASSLVFSLVTDTQYF.

This sequence joins TRBV6-5 and TRBJ2-1; D unclear. The V and J ends lost 7 bases and 9 bases respectively, with 16 bases between them. From germline, CDR1 is MNHEY and CDR2 SVGAGI. The CDR3 runs 13 residues. The CDR3 DNA follows: TGTGCCAGCACCCCCTGTTGGGCATGTGAGCAGTTCTTC. As protein: CASTPCWACEQFF.

The rearrangement uses TRBV18 and TRBJ2-5, with 12 bases matching TRBD1. CDR1 and CDR2 from the germline V gene are KGHSH and LQKENI. The CDR3 has 17 residues. The V and J ends lost 3 bases and 4 bases, in that order; junction bases with no gene match: 9. The CDR3 DNA reads as TGTGCCAGCTCACCCCCCCTCGGGACAGGGGGCTCAGAGACCCAGTACTTC. Its protein product is CASSPPLGTGGSETQYF.

This chain links TRBV13 with TRBJ2-7; D might be TRBD2 (5 bases). The CDR3 sequence is 13 residues long. V was clipped by 3 bases and J by 0 bases, with 6 bases between them. Germline V gene sequence: CDR1 PRHDT, CDR2 FYEKMQ (reference sequence). The CDR3 bases are TGTGCCAGCAGCTTGGGGAGCTCCTACGAGCAGTACTTC. Amino acids: CASSLGSSYEQYF.

This chain joins TRBV27 and TRBJ2-7; 9 bases agree with TRBD1. This CDR3 spans 15 amino acids. V trimming: 5 bases; J trimming: 3 bases; junction bases outside the gene matches: 8. Germline V gene sequence: CDR1 MNHEY, CDR2 SMNVEV (reference sequence). The CDR3 coding sequence is TGTGCCAGCAGTCCCTGGGACAGGGAATACTACGAGCAGTACTTC. This translates into CASSPWDREYYEQYF.

This chain connects TRBV28 to TRBJ2-7; 9 nucleotides align to TRBD1. The CDR3 has 15 amino acids. Per the germline V gene, CDR1 is MDHEN and CDR2 is SYDVKM. V shed 6 bases and J 5 bases; nucleotides not matched to a gene: 11. The CDR3 DNA reads TGTGCCAGCAGCCCCGGACAGGGGACACCCAACGAGCAGTACTTC. Translating gives CASSPGQGTPNEQYF. The full variable domain, its missing parts supplied by reference TRBV28 and TRBJ2-7, is DVKVTQSSRYLVKRTGEKVFLECVQDMDHENMFWYRQDPGLGLRLIYFSYDVKMKEKGDIPEGYSVSREKKERFSLILESASTNQTSMYLCASSPGQGTPNEQYFGPGTRLTVT.

The chain carries TRBV27 and TRBJ2-2, with 8 bases identical to TRBD2. V shed 0 bases, J shed 5 bases, and the junction held 11 bases outside the gene matches. The CDR3 has 18 residues. Germline loops: CDR1 MNHEY, CDR2 SMNVEV (reference sequence). The CDR3 DNA sequence: TGTGCCAGCAGTTTATCACGGTATCGGGGACTAGTGACCGGGGAGCTGTTTTTT. It encodes CASSLSRYRGLVTGELFF.

This chain links TRBV5-6 with TRBJ1-6; no reliable D call. The CDR3 consists of 15 residues. The germline V gene has CDR1 SGHDT and CDR2 YYEEEE. Trimming left V 0 bases short and J 2 bases short, with 6 bases between. Here the CDR3 reads CASSLDGAYNSPLHF. The CDR3 DNA is TGTGCCAGCAGCTTGGACGGGGCCTATAATTCACCCCTCCACTTT.